The clone carrying this T cell receptor beta chain has just a few counts. The target antigen is unknown. Germline V gene lookup returns CDR1 SQVTM and CDR2 ANQGSEA. Trimming removed 5 bases from V and 3 bases from J, with 13 bases in between. This CDR3 spans 13 amino acids. This entry comes from a study of identical twins. cDNA molecules carried unique molecular identifiers, and template switching added a universal primer site. TCRdb reprocessed the 5' RACE reads via MiXCR and lists one record per CDR3 protein. The repertoire has about 690,000 distinct CDR3 sequences, around 5.7% of them found once; the top ten carry approximately 1.6%. General study findings and limits: Conclusions rested on cross-sectional statistics rather than following the same donors. Researchers reported excess low generation probability among twin-shared out-of-frame alpha sequences. The authors noted that invariant MAIT and iNKT cells could partly confound zero-insertion analyses.

Sequencing input: naive T cells sorted from blood. The chain carries TRBV29-1 and TRBJ1-1; D is perhaps TRBD1 (5 bases). The TCR originated in a man aged 18 to 35 in good health. CDR3 nucleotides: TGCAGCGTTACCCGTTCAGGGCACACTGAAGCTTTCTTT. Translated, it gives CSVTRSGHTEAFF.